The clone carrying this T cell receptor (beta chain) was seen ten or more times. Its cognate antigen is unknown. No treatment of any kind had been given to any patient before thyroid surgery. The sample originates from a study of metastatic and nonmetastatic thyroid tumors. Study background: Across blood and tumor or nodule tissue, repertoires from malignant and benign thyroid patients were compared with one another.

Per the original methods: Clinicopathological groups differed in CDR3, with these differences serving to build a distant-metastasis classifier for papillary thyroid cancer. TCRdb re-called clones from the PCR reads using MiXCR. What appears here as the V and J calls and clone size reflects TCRdb's work, not the paper's. The table records about 26,000 clones, approximately 24% of them present only once. Findings and limits, study-wide: In blood and tumor, TCR beta diversity was reportedly significantly higher in malignant thyroid tumors than in benign nodules.

The junction had 5 bases not matched to a gene; V was cut back by 3 bases and J by 3 bases. The CDR3 covers 16 residues. Germline CDR1 ENHRY, CDR2 SYGVKD. The sample comprised blood. This TCR derives from a female donor with papillary thyroid cancer or a benign thyroid nodule (not recorded which). Some clones in this sample may be carry-over from other donors' samples. The chain couples TRBV10-3 to TRBJ2-3; 11 nucleotides agree with TRBD2. The CDR3 loop is CAISEHLAGGTDTQYF. The CDR3, as DNA: TGTGCCATCAGTGAACATCTAGCGGGAGGAACAGATACGCAGTATTTT.